This T cell receptor beta chain was identified in a study of shared clonotypes between healthy human individuals (dated by TCRdb to 2018 to 2021). Study-level background: The cohort included a few men and a couple of women between 18 and 49 years of age. To estimate repertoire size and how much clonotypes are shared between individuals, the study performed deep sequencing of blood TCR repertoires from 4 to 6 healthy adults. To increase sequencing depth and limit assay-specific biases, TCR repertoire library preparation and sequencing were carried out by different laboratories using diverse techniques. Between about 0.9 and 10 billion PBMCs per donor were obtained by leukapheresis. What the work shows at the level of the full study, not this receptor alone: Pairwise subsampling indicated that sequencing depth was expected to affect the degree of clonotype sharing among donors. Because the study included only a small number of donors, the genetic and exposure-history diversity represented was limited. Sampling was restricted to blood, and TCR repertoires in tissues likely differ from the TCR repertoires found in blood.

Using the deep immunoSEQ assay, multiplex PCR amplified TCR CDR3 regions from genomic DNA. For each cell subset, the extracted genomic DNA was distributed evenly across all wells of several immunoSEQ 96-well plates, and each plate served as one replicate. For unsorted PBMC, each replicate PCR was loaded with approximately 330 ng genomic DNA, equivalent to about 33,000 T cell genomes. Ten immunoSEQ deep assay plates were used to sequence unsorted PBMC genomic DNA. Purified libraries were quantified with a Qubit 3.0 fluorometer, sized on a Bioanalyzer 2100, and re-quantified with the KAPA Library Quantification kit. Each immunoSEQ 96-well plate was sequenced on its own single-read 150-cycle Illumina NextSeq 550 flow cell. The authors processed their data as follows. The immunoSEQ output contained only junctional sequences without quality scores, so filtering could not match that applied to full-length reads. Sequences were annotated with PyIR, a Python wrapper for IgBLAST v1.9, using IMGT germline references to assign V/J genes and CDR3. Reads with weak V/J assignments (E-value above 1e-6), missing CDR3, stop codons, out-of-frame junctions, or ambiguous translated residues were removed. V3J clonotypes were defined as sequences sharing the same inferred V gene, J gene, and CDR3 amino acid sequence. Percentage overlap between repertoires was calculated by dividing the number of shared unique clonotypes by the size of the smaller repertoire. Richness of each repertoire was evaluated using RTK rarefaction, the Chao1 estimator, and Recon v2.1 estimates of unobserved clonotypes. Not all clones reach the TCRdb copy of this immuneACCESS table, which keeps in-frame sequences only. Checked studies attribute under half of the gap to unresolved V genes and leave the rest unexplained. D and trimming were read from the DNA, whereas the V and J calls and clone size are those reported in that table. Here the sample has about 450,000 clones; 70% to 80% occur a single time. Roughly 13% of the sample comes from the top ten.

To note about this clone: Its antigen specificity is not known. Base quality data are lacking; no much larger clone is found one base away.

Healthy HIV-negative adults with no recently reported acute infections or vaccinations were included as donors. Only Caucasian adults living in Nashville, Tennessee, USA were represented among the donors. For unsorted samples, 90 million or so PBMCs were counted, and genomic DNA was extracted using the QIAamp DNA Blood Mini kit. After blood collection by leukapheresis, PBMCs were isolated using Ficoll-Histopaque density gradient centrifugation and then cryopreserved in the vapor phase of liquid nitrogen. The sequence derives from a middle-aged woman in good health. Some clones in this sample may be carry-over from other donors' samples. Sequences were obtained from PBMCs.

The CDR3 protein is CASSLGIGPDNEQYF. The base sequence is TGTGCCAGCAGCTTAGGCATAGGTCCGGACAACGAGCAGTACTTC. The V gene is TRBV13 and the J gene is TRBJ2-7, with TRBD1 tentatively as D gene (5 bases match). The CDR3 runs 15 residues from the cysteine to the phenylalanine. The entry retains the CDR3 DNA only, 45 bases that are in frame from base 1. Deletion took 0 bases off V and 5 bases off J, with a span of 14 bases between the germline ends. The germline V gene (reference sequence) gives CDR1 as PRHDT and CDR2 as FYEKMQ.